The next 27 T cell receptor beta chains were all read from a single sample in a study of T cell repertoires in ileal Crohn's disease. TCRdb's copy holds only in-frame clones and misses some; the assay was immunoSEQ multiplex PCR. Of around 5,700 clones detected, about 80% appear once; the ten largest clones hold about an eighth. Material: ileal tissue. The receptors come from an adult with Crohn's disease.

This clone came up once. V gene TRBV5-1 combines with J gene TRBJ1-2; perhaps TRBD1 as D (6 bases). This CDR3 region has 15 residues. V gave up 0 bases and J gave up 4 bases, with 13 bases separating them. The germline V gene has CDR1 SGHRS and CDR2 YFSETQ. For the CDR3, the DNA is TGCGCCAGCAGCTTGGGGGACACGCCTCTCTATGGCTACACCTTC. This gives the protein CASSLGDTPLYGYTF.

This chain uses TRBV7-8 with TRBJ2-3; 8 bases are shared with TRBD1. Germline values: CDR1 SGHVS, CDR2 FQNEAQ. V dropped 1 base and J dropped 2; count of bases not matched to a gene: 5. The CDR3 is made up of 16 amino acids. The CDR3 sequence is CASSLGQGRNTDTQYF. The CDR3 DNA sequence: TGTGCCAGCAGCTTAGGACAGGGGAGGAACACAGATACGCAGTATTTT. Filled out from reference TRBV7-8 and TRBJ2-3, the complete variable domain reads GAGVSQSPRYKVAKRGQDVALRCDPISGHVSLFWYQQALGQGPEFLTYFQNEAQLDKSGLPSDRFFAERPEGSVSTLKIQRTQQEDSAVYLCASSLGQGRNTDTQYFGPGTRLTVL.

The chain has TRBV5-6 and TRBJ2-7; perhaps TRBD1 as D (6 bases). Trimming removed 4 bases at V and 0 bases at J, with 14 bases between. This CDR3 has 15 residues. Germline values: CDR1 SGHDT, CDR2 YYEEEE. The CDR3 coding sequence is TGTGCCAGCAGCGCGGGTGGGGGCCTCTCCTACGAGCAGTACTTC. The encoded protein is CASSAGGGLSYEQYF.

This sequence joins TRBV14 and TRBJ2-1, with TRBD2 matching over 13 bases. Looked up from germline, CDR1 is SGHDN and CDR2 is FVKESK. V was clipped by 4 bases and J by 9 bases; unmatched bases: 9. The CDR3 contains 16 residues. The CDR3 loop reads CASSPRTSGSGIEQFF. DNA of the CDR3: TGTGCCAGCAGCCCGAGGACTAGCGGGAGTGGTATTGAGCAGTTCTTC.

This rearrangement joins TRBV7-2 to TRBJ2-7; D possibly corresponds to TRBD2 (8 bases). Germline-derived CDR1 and CDR2 are SGHTA and FQGNSA. V was cut by 5 bases and J by 0 bases, with 20 bases left in between. The CDR3 extends over 17 amino acids. This CDR3 is CASSQAGRGLSSYEQYF. CDR3 nucleotide sequence: TGTGCCAGCAGCCAAGCCGGGAGGGGGCTAAGCTCCTACGAGCAGTACTTC.

This clone has only a few counts. This chain joins TRBV6-4 and TRBJ2-1, with TRBD2 matching 13 bases. CDR3 length: 15 amino acids. Germline CDR1 MRHNA, CDR2 SNTAGT. With V trimmed by 10 bases and J by 7 bases, 10 bases remained unmatched. CDR3 nucleotides: TGTGCCACTCGCCGACTAGCGGGAGGCGGTAATGAGCAGTTCTTC. This sequence encodes CATRRLAGGGNEQFF.

The rearrangement links TRBV19 to TRBJ1-2; D is possibly TRBD1 (5 bases). V was trimmed by 4 bases and J by 2 bases, leaving 14 bases between them. The germline V gene encodes CDR1 LNHDA and CDR2 SQIVND (reference sequence). The CDR3 has 15 residues. The CDR3 reads CASSTRGGANYGYTF. The CDR3 region has the DNA TGTGCCAGTAGTACCCGCGGAGGGGCCAACTATGGCTACACCTTC.

The genes are TRBV27 and TRBJ2-1; D perhaps matches TRBD1 (7 bases). The CDR3 is 15 amino acids. V lost 4 bases to trimming and J lost 10 bases, with 20 bases between them. The germline V gene has CDR1 MNHEY and CDR2 SMNVEV (reference sequence). DNA for the CDR3: TGTGCCAGCAGTTCCCCCTCGACAGGGAGCGGGGAGCAGTTCTTC. As protein: CASSSPSTGSGEQFF.

The V and J genes are TRBV5-5 and TRBJ2-1; D unclear. The V gene's germline CDR1 is SGHKS and CDR2 YYEKEE (reference sequence). V was shortened by 4 bases and J by 5 bases, with 10 bases between the two germline ends. This CDR3 is built from 13 residues. CDR3: CASSPVGNNEQFF. The CDR3 region has the DNA TGTGCCAGCAGCCCGGTTGGTAACAATGAGCAGTTCTTC.

V usage is TRBV29-1 and J usage is TRBJ2-3; maybe TRBD2 (6 bases). The CDR3 has 13 residues. V lost 7 bases and J lost 2, with 13 bases in between. Germline CDR1 SQVTM, CDR2 ANQGSEA. The CDR3 DNA is TGCAGCGACATGGACTACATCACAGATACGCAGTATTTT. The encoded protein is CSDMDYITDTQYF.

This chain connects TRBV9 to TRBJ2-4; D might be TRBD1 (5 bases). This CDR3 comprises 16 residues. V lost 0 bases and J lost 0, with 10 bases in between. Germline lookup yields CDR1 SGDLS and CDR2 YYNGEE. This CDR3 is CASSVGDSLAKNIQYF. The CDR3 DNA reads as TGTGCCAGCAGCGTAGGAGACAGTTTAGCCAAAAACATTCAGTACTTC.

This clone was seen only once. The J gene is TRBJ2-7, the V gene TRBV7-7; D unclear. Germline CDR1 reads SSHAT; CDR2 reads FNYEAQ (reference sequence). The CDR3 loop spans 14 amino acids. V lost 5 bases, J lost 0 bases, and 11 bases lay in between. CDR3 residues: CASSPSYSSYEQYF. For the CDR3, the DNA is TGTGCCAGCAGCCCAAGCTACAGCTCCTACGAGCAGTACTTC. Looking up the rest from reference TRBV7-7 and TRBJ2-7 gives the full variable domain: GAGVSQSPRYKVTKRGQDVTLRCDPISSHATLYWYQQALGQGPEFLTYFNYEAQPDKSGLPSDRFSAERPEGSISTLTIQRTEQRDSAMYRCASSPSYSSYEQYFGPGTRLTVT.

The genes are TRBV7-9 and TRBJ1-2; TRBD1 is a possible D gene (5 bases). The CDR3 length is 15 residues. Trimming left V 4 bases short and J 4 bases short, with 16 bases between. Germline assignment: CDR1 SEHNR and CDR2 FQNEAQ (reference sequence). The DNA of the CDR3 is TGTGCCAGCAGCTCCCCTCGGGGGAGATTCTATGGCTACACCTTC. Translating it yields CASSSPRGRFYGYTF.

The chain recombines TRBV11-2 with TRBJ1-3; D is ambiguous. CDR3 length: 14 residues. V lost 5 bases and J lost 0, with 8 bases in between. Germline CDR1 is SGHAT and CDR2 is FQNNGV. The CDR3 loop is CASSRATSGNTIYF. For the CDR3, the DNA is TGTGCCAGCAGCCGAGCCACCTCTGGAAACACCATATATTTT.

The chain couples TRBV6-5 to TRBJ1-2; D not resolved. The ends were cut back, 2 bases at V and 7 bases at J, with 11 bases in the middle. The CDR3 spans 13 residues. CDR1 and CDR2 from the germline V gene are MNHEY and SVGAGI. The CDR3 DNA sequence: TGTGCCAGCAGTTACGAGGGTGGTAGTGGCTACACCTTC. Its translation is CASSYEGGSGYTF.

The chain employs TRBV7-9 and TRBJ2-1; TRBD1 might be the D (5 bases). V lost 5 bases to trimming and J lost 9 bases, with 8 bases between them. Germline CDR1 and CDR2: SEHNR and FQNEAQ (reference sequence). CDR3 length: 11 residues. The CDR3 loop is CASSQGAEQFF. The CDR3 DNA is TGTGCCAGCAGCCAAGGGGCTGAGCAGTTCTTC.

The V call is TRBV5-1, the J call TRBJ2-7, with 7 nucleotides matching TRBD1. Per germline, CDR1 SGHRS and CDR2 YFSETQ. V gave up 4 bases and J gave up 3 bases; unmatched junction bases: 10. The CDR3 runs 15 residues. The CDR3 nucleotides read TGCGCCAGCAGCGTGACAGGGCCTTTCCACTACGAGCAGTACTTC. Its protein is CASSVTGPFHYEQYF.

The chain links TRBV13 to TRBJ2-7, with TRBD1 matching over 10 bases. The V and J ends lost 3 bases and 3 bases, in that order; junction bases with no gene match: 2. Germline assignment: CDR1 PRHDT and CDR2 FYEKMQ (reference sequence). This CDR3 is built from 14 residues. The DNA of the CDR3 is TGTGCCAGCAGCTTTTGGACAGGGGGCTACGAGCAGTACTTC. Translation gives CASSFWTGGYEQYF.

This chain joins TRBV27 and TRBJ2-7, with 9 bases fitting TRBD2. After removal of 3 bases from V and 2 bases from J, the junction contained 2 bases not matched to a gene. From germline, CDR1 is MNHEY and CDR2 SMNVEV (reference sequence). The CDR3 has 14 residues. Here the CDR3 reads CASSLGLAPYEQYF. CDR3 coding DNA: TGTGCCAGCAGTTTGGGACTAGCTCCCTACGAGCAGTACTTC.

The chain links TRBV30 to TRBJ1-1; no definite D call. Germline loops: CDR1 GTSNPN, CDR2 SVGIG (reference sequence). The CDR3 runs 14 residues. V was trimmed by 1 base and J by 3 bases, leaving 12 bases between them. The CDR3 is CAWSGRRRDTEAFF. CDR3 sequence (DNA): TGTGCCTGGAGTGGGAGACGTCGGGACACTGAAGCTTTCTTT.

The chain joins TRBV5-1 to TRBJ1-2; 8 positions agree with TRBD1. J lost 1 base, V lost 3 bases, and 8 bases had no gene match. This CDR3 region has 16 residues. Germline V gene lookup returns CDR1 SGHRS and CDR2 YFSETQ. The CDR3 region is CASSYGQGGDNYGYTF. DNA of the CDR3: TGCGCCAGCAGCTACGGACAGGGAGGAGATAACTATGGCTACACCTTC.

This chain uses TRBV11-2 with TRBJ2-1; D is unclear. Germline lookup yields CDR1 SGHAT and CDR2 FQNNGV. The CDR3 covers 15 residues. Between the trimmed V and J ends, which lost 3 bases and 6 bases, there was a span of 15 bases. The CDR3 DNA reads TGTGCCAGCAGCTTCAGTACGGGTGCTACCAATGAGCAGTTCTTC. This codes for CASSFSTGATNEQFF.

This clone occurred once. The V call is TRBV6-1, the J call TRBJ2-7, with 7 bases fitting TRBD2. Germline V gives CDR1 MNHNS, CDR2 SASEGT. Trimming removed 7 bases from V and 5 bases from J; junction bases left unmatched: 5. The CDR3 has 12 residues. CDR3 loop: CASTGGVNEQYF. The CDR3 DNA follows: TGTGCCAGCACTGGGGGGGTCAACGAGCAGTACTTC.

The J gene is TRBJ1-3, the V gene TRBV6-1; unclear D gene. V shed 9 bases and J shed 0 bases, with 9 bases lying between them. The V gene's germline CDR1 is MNHNS and CDR2 SASEGT. The CDR3 is 13 amino acids. The CDR3 sequence is CASSTISGNTIYF. The CDR3 DNA sequence: TGTGCCAGTTCCACAATCTCTGGAAACACCATATATTTT.

The rearrangement joins TRBV29-1 to TRBJ2-5; maybe TRBD1 (6 bases). The V and J ends lost 3 bases and 7 bases respectively, with 18 bases between them. The CDR3 is 14 amino acids. Germline V CDR1 and CDR2: SQVTM, ANQGSEA. The CDR3 coding sequence is TGCAGCGTTGATCCCCCTGGGGGCTTTGGGACCCAGTACTTC. Its translation: CSVDPPGGFGTQYF.

This chain connects TRBV5-4 to TRBJ2-7; possible D gene TRBD2, 5 bases. This CDR3 has 14 amino acids. Germline CDR1 SGHNT, CDR2 YYREEE (reference sequence). V was trimmed by 2 bases and J by 3 bases, leaving 12 bases between them. CDR3 nucleotide sequence: TGTGCCAGCAGCTTAGGAGGAACCTACTACGAGCAGTACTTC. Protein sequence: CASSLGGTYYEQYF.

The V and J genes are TRBV7-8 and TRBJ1-1; a possible D gene is TRBD1 (6 bases). With 5 bases removed from V and 1 base from J, the gap between germline ends came to 11 bases. This CDR3 is 14 amino acids long. Germline V lookup: CDR1 SGHVS, CDR2 FQNEAQ. CDR3 nucleotides: TGTGCCAGCAGCCAACTACAGGGGAACACTGAAGCTTTCTTT. This codes for CASSQLQGNTEAFF.